This T cell receptor (beta chain) was captured in a study of cytomegalovirus exposure and HLA in healthy donors. This CDR3 has 16 residues. CDR1 and CDR2 from the germline V gene are PRHDT and FYEKMQ (reference sequence). Trimming left V 2 bases short and J 0 bases short, with 11 bases between. The PCR was carried out with 60 Vbeta primers and 13 Jbeta primers. Using immunoSEQ multiplex PCR, the repertoire was profiled, and TCRdb retains in-frame clones only, with some absent. The table has 180,000 or so clones, roughly 73% seen once; the top ten hold about 7.6%. As regards this clone: The target antigen is unknown.

Study results and limitations: In a later analysis, a genetic analysis reported fewer productive-TCR N-insertions in an Asian-associated ancestry cluster than the cohort average. Cytomegalovirus-associated TCR beta chains were listed, numbering more than 150. Common viral pathogens (according to a later analysis) appeared linked to several of the most significant clusters.

Sequenced sample: PBMCs. The receptor was isolated from a woman aged 40-49 years in good health and CMV-seropositive. This chain connects TRBV13 to TRBJ1-3, with D maybe TRBD1 (5 bases). The CDR3 loop reads CASSLWGLSSGNTIYF. In DNA, the CDR3 is TGTGCCAGCAGCTTATGGGGCCTTAGCTCTGGAAACACCATATATTTT.